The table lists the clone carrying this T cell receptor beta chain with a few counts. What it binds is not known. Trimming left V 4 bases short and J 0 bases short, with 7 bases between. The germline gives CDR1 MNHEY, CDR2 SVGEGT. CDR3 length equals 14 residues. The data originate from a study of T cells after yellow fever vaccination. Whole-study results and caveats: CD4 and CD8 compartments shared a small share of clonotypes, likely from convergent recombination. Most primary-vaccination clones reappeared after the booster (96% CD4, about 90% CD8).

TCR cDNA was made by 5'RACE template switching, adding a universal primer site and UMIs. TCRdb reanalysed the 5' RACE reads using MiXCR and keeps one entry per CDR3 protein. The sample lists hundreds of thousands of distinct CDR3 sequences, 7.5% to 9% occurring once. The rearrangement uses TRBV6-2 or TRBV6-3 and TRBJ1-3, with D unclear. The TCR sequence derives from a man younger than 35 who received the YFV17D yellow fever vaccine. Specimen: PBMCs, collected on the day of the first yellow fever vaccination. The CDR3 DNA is TGTGCCAGCAGTTTGCACCGCTCTGGAAACACCATATATTTT. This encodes CASSLHRSGNTIYF.